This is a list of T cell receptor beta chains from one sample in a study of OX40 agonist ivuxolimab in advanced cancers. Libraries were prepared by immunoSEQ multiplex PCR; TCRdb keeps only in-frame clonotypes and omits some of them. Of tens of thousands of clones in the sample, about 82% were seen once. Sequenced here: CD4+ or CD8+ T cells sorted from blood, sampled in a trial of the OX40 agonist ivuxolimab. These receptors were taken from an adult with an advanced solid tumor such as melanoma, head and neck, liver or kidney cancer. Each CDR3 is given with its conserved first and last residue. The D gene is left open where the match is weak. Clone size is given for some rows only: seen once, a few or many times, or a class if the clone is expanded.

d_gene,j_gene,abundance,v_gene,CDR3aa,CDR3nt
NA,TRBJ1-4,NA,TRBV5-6,CASSLVLLGPNEKLFF,TGTGCCAGCAGCTTGGTGTTGTTAGGCCCGAATGAAAAACTGTTTTTT
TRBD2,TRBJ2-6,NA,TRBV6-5,CASSRGGSGANVLTF,TGTGCCAGCAGCCGCGGGGGTAGTGGGGCCAACGTCCTGACTTTC
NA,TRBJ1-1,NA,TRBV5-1,CASSLARNTEAFF,TGCGCCAGCAGCTTGGCCAGAAACACTGAAGCTTTCTTT
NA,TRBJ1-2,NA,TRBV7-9,CASSLGGEVHGYTF,TGTGCCAGCAGCTTGGGGGGAGAAGTCCATGGCTACACCTTC
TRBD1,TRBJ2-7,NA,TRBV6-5,CASSPGTGGNYEQYF,TGTGCCAGCAGTCCAGGGACAGGGGGAAACTACGAGCAGTACTTC
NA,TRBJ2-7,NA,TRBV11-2,CASSPAYEQYF,TGTGCCAGCAGCCCCGCCTACGAGCAGTACTTC
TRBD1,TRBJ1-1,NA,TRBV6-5,CASRTFGQGGTEAFF,TGTGCCAGCAGAACCTTTGGACAGGGCGGGACTGAAGCTTTCTTT
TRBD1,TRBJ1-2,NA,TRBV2,CASRRQGAFDGYTF,TGTGCCAGCAGGAGACAGGGGGCGTTTGATGGCTACACCTTC
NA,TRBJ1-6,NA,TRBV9,CASSVGVSSYNSPLHF,TGTGCCAGCAGCGTCGGGGTGAGCTCCTATAATTCACCCCTCCACTTT
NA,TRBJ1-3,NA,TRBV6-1,CASSGIHGNTIYF,TGTGCCAGCAGTGGTATCCACGGCAACACCATATATTTT
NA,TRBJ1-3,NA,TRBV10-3,CAINGGYSSGNTIYF,TGTGCCATCAATGGGGGATACAGTTCTGGAAACACCATATATTTT
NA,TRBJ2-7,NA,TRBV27,CASSSRTGGPSGEQYF,TGTGCCAGCAGTTCACGAACAGGAGGGCCCTCAGGAGAGCAGTACTTC
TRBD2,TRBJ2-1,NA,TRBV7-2,CASSYTASGSDEQFF,TGTGCCAGCAGCTACACGGCAAGCGGGAGTGATGAGCAGTTCTTC
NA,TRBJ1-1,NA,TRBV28,CASSLSGVRTEAFF,TGTGCCAGCAGTTTATCAGGGGTGAGGACTGAAGCTTTCTTT
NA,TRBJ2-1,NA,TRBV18,CASSPGEEQFF,TGTGCCAGCTCACCAGGCGAGGAGCAGTTCTTC
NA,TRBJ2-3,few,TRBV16,CASSQVDTQYF,TGTGCCAGCAGCCAAGTCGATACGCAGTATTTT
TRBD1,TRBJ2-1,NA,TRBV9,CASSVRDRGFNEQFF,TGTGCCAGCAGCGTCCGGGACAGGGGATTCAATGAGCAGTTCTTC